This T cell receptor (beta chain) is drawn from a study of human T cells and chemical hapten exposure. At the level of the study: During the roughly 26-week study period, patients had diphenylcyclopropenone applied to the scalp every week. Patients, mostly women, had alopecia areata, alopecia totalis or alopecia universalis.

Sample time point: pre-sensitization, week 0. Treatment defined: therapeutic diphenylcyclopropenone sensitization with weekly scalp DPC. Sample donors consisted of patients with alopecia, aged 18 to 70 years, who were suitable for DPC. This clonotype was picked up many times. TCRdb reprocessed the RACE reads with MiXCR, giving one entry per CDR3 protein. The sample holds 30,000 to 40,000 distinct CDR3 sequences; less than 8.5% are singletons and the top ten take around 1.4%. The ends were cut back, 3 bases at V and 3 bases at J, with 18 bases in the middle. The CDR3 runs 17 residues. Germline V gives CDR1 KGHSH, CDR2 LQKENI.

The receptor was isolated from a woman aged 50 to 65 with alopecia areata. Some clones in this sample may be carry-over from other donors' samples. The sample consisted of whole blood, taken in connection with sensitization to the hapten diphenylcyclopropenone (DPC). This chain connects TRBV18 to TRBJ2-4; D possibly corresponds to TRBD2 (7 bases). In DNA form, the CDR3 reads TGTGCCAGCTCACCCCTAGGGGGAGGGCCAAGCAAAAACATTCAGTACTTC. It specifies CASSPLGGGPSKNIQYF.